These 25 T cell receptor beta chains came from one sample sequenced in a study of T-cell memory formation after mild COVID-19 (dated by TCRdb to the early 2020s). Receptors were amplified or captured by 5' RACE. Instrument used: Illumina NovaSeq 6000. The raw public reads went through TCRdb reprocessing: fastp at Q25, MiXCR clone calling, in-frame beta chains kept. CDR3 protein duplicates are merged, each entry listing the most common genes and DNA. The sample data list just under 550,000 distinct CDR3 sequences, and roughly 21% of these were observed just once. Together, the top ten hold approximately 12% of the sample. Material: PBMCs or a T cell subset sorted from them (not recorded which). The origin of the receptors is an adult woman who had mild COVID-19 (a few samples of this study predate the infection). The sample titles of this study are shuffled in the database, so cell type and time point are left out; the donor was told from shared clones.

J is TRBJ1-1 and V is TRBV6-5; 12 positions agree with TRBD1. CDR3 size: 13 residues. Trimming took 5 bases from V and 10 from J; bases not matched to a gene: 5. Germline values: CDR1 MNHEY, CDR2 SVGAGI. The CDR3 coding sequence is TGTGCCAGCAGTCTCCGGGACAGGGGGCGAGCTTTCTTT. It encodes CASSLRDRGRAFF.

V is TRBV21-1 and J is TRBJ1-4. TRBV21-1 is noted as a pseudogene. The CDR3 is made up of 20 amino acids. The CDR3 DNA sequence: TGTGCCAGCAGCAAGGGACCAGTCAAAGGCCCCATTGCAACTAATGAAAAACTGTTTTTT. This codes for CASSKGPVKGPIATNEKLFF.

The chain combines TRBV2 with TRBJ2-4, with no clear D. The V gene's germline CDR1 is SNHLY and CDR2 FYNNEI. The CDR3 is 15 residues long. The V end lost 4 bases, the J end lost 7 bases, and 17 bases lay between the germline ends. CDR3 in DNA: TGTGCCAGCAGTGTGAATAAAGCCCCCGCGAACATTCAGTACTTC. It translates to CASSVNKAPANIQYF.

This clonotype has just a few counts. The genes are TRBV20-1 and TRBJ2-7, with a tentative D call TRBD2 (6 bases). Trimming pared 1 base from V and 12 bases from J, leaving 16 bases between. The germline CDR1 and CDR2 sequences are DFQATT and SNEGSKA (reference sequence). The CDR3 extends over 12 amino acids. This chain's CDR3 is CSARVDTLEGYF. Written as DNA, the CDR3 is TGCAGTGCTAGAGTGGACACCCTGGAGGGGTACTTC.

This clonotype has only a few counts. The CDR3 DNA reads as TGTGCCAGCACCTTTAAGACAGGTTCGGTCACAGATACGCAGTATTTT. Residues: CASTFKTGSVTDTQYF. The chain couples TRBV4-2 to TRBJ2-3; weak D call: TRBD1 (6 bases). Germline V gene data show CDR1 as LGHNA and CDR2 as YNFKEQ. The germline V and J ends were trimmed by 7 bases and 2 bases, with 19 bases remaining between them. The CDR3 length is 16 residues.

In this sample, this clonotype turned up a few times. Written as DNA, the CDR3 is TGTGCCAGCAGTAAGACCGGGACAAGGACACCCCAGTACTTC. Translating gives CASSKTGTRTPQYF. This chain uses TRBV27 with TRBJ2-5; D may be TRBD1 (6 bases). This CDR3 region has 14 residues. Trimming cost V 5 bases and J 9 bases, with 19 bases left between them. From germline, CDR1 is MNHEY and CDR2 SMNVEV (reference sequence).

The chain couples TRBV4-1 to TRBJ1-5; D is undetermined. The CDR3 has 15 amino acids. Germline V gene lookup returns CDR1 MGHRA and CDR2 YSYEKL. V lost 1 base to trimming and J lost 2 bases, with 9 bases between them. The CDR3 DNA reads as TGCGCCAGCAGCCAAGTCCCCACGGGCAATCAGCCCCAGCATTTT. Protein product: CASSQVPTGNQPQHF.

The gene calls are TRBV20-1 and TRBJ2-7; 12 nucleotides align to TRBD2. The length of the CDR3 is 14 residues. Germline lookup yields CDR1 DFQATT and CDR2 SNEGSKA (reference sequence). V lost 6 bases and J lost 3; bases outside the gene matches: 6. The CDR3 region has the DNA TGCAGTGCACTAGCGGGAGGCCTAGTCTACGAGCAGTACTTC. Its translation: CSALAGGLVYEQYF.

J is TRBJ1-2 and V is TRBV29-1; the D is unclear. This CDR3 is 13 amino acids long. Germline values: CDR1 SQVTM, CDR2 ANQGSEA. V lost 4 bases and J lost 1, with 10 bases in between. CDR3 sequence reads: CSVARRNNYGYTF. Written as DNA, the CDR3 is TGCAGCGTTGCGAGACGGAATAACTATGGCTACACCTTC.

Only a few counts were recorded for this clonotype. This chain links TRBV3-1 with TRBJ2-7; 9 nucleotides agree with TRBD1. Germline CDR1 reads LGHDT; CDR2 reads YNNKEL (reference sequence). V was clipped by 3 bases and J by 9 bases; unmatched bases: 15. This CDR3 region has 16 residues. The chain's CDR3 is CASSQMTGGSPWGQYF. The CDR3 nucleotides are TGTGCCAGCAGCCAGATGACAGGGGGTAGCCCTTGGGGGCAGTACTTC.

This clonotype has a count of ten or more. This chain links TRBV6-5 with TRBJ1-3, with 7 bases matching TRBD1. Germline values: CDR1 MNHEY, CDR2 SVGAGI. The V and J ends lost 5 bases and 4 bases, in that order; junction bases with no gene match: 8. The CDR3 spans 15 residues. The CDR3 sequence is CASSRTTGFGNTIYF. In nucleotides, the CDR3 is TGTGCCAGCAGTCGCACGACAGGGTTCGGAAACACCATATATTTT.

The chain is built from TRBV18 and TRBJ2-7, with D unresolved. The CDR3 contains 12 residues. The V gene lost 1 base and the J gene lost 6 bases, with 7 bases spanning the gap. The germline gives CDR1 KGHSH, CDR2 LQKENI. In nucleotides, the CDR3 is TGTGCCAGCTCACCACAAAGGGTCGAGCAGTACTTC. Translated: CASSPQRVEQYF.

This clonotype has more than one count but fewer than ten. The rearrangement links TRBV4-3 to TRBJ2-1; D is unclear. The CDR3 has 15 residues. V lost 0 bases to trimming and J lost 9 bases, with 15 bases between them. From germline, CDR1 is LGHNA and CDR2 YSLEER. The CDR3 spells CASSQDRSSSGEQFF. The CDR3 nucleotides read TGCGCCAGCAGCCAAGATCGGAGTTCCTCGGGTGAGCAGTTCTTC.

The chain uses TRBV4-2 and TRBJ2-2; 12 nucleotides match TRBD2. Germline loops: CDR1 LGHNA, CDR2 YNFKEQ. V shed 4 bases and J 6 bases; nucleotides not matched to a gene: 12. This CDR3 contains 18 residues. CDR3 nucleotide sequence: TGTGCCAGCAGCCCGACTAGCGGGAGTTGGCTAGGAGCCGGGGAGCTGTTTTTT. Its protein is CASSPTSGSWLGAGELFF.

This clonotype was detected a few times. The chain combines TRBV4-1 with TRBJ1-5; D unclear. CDR1 is MGHRA, CDR2 YSYEKL, per germline. The CDR3 loop spans 15 amino acids. With 4 bases removed from V and 2 bases from J, the gap between germline ends came to 12 bases. The CDR3 here is CASSPREYGNQPQHF. The DNA for the CDR3 is TGCGCCAGCAGCCCTAGGGAGTATGGCAATCAGCCCCAGCATTTT.

V is TRBV5-1 and J is TRBJ2-7; 9 positions match TRBD2. Germline V lookup: CDR1 SGHRS, CDR2 YFSETQ. CDR3 length: 15 residues. V dropped 0 bases and J dropped 3; count of bases not matched to a gene: 4. The CDR3 protein is CASSLDSGGFYEQYF. CDR3 coding DNA: TGCGCCAGCAGCTTGGATAGCGGGGGTTTCTACGAGCAGTACTTC.

This clonotype has more than one count but fewer than ten. The rearrangement links TRBV5-4 to TRBJ2-7, with D possibly matching TRBD2 (5 bases). Trimming pared 1 base from V and 7 bases from J, leaving 15 bases between. The CDR3 covers 14 residues. CDR1 and CDR2 (germline): SGHNT, YYREEE (reference sequence). In DNA form, the CDR3 reads TGTGCCAGCAGCTTGCTGGAGAACAGAGGGGAGCAGTACTTC. The encoded protein is CASSLLENRGEQYF.

The chain carries TRBV7-2 and TRBJ1-1; the D is unclear. CDR1 is SGHTA, CDR2 FQGNSA, per germline. V gave up 3 bases and J gave up 3 bases, with 11 bases separating them. The length of the CDR3 is 14 residues. For the CDR3, the DNA is TGTGCCAGCAGCTTCGGGGTCTTGGACACTGAAGCTTTCTTT. This translates into CASSFGVLDTEAFF.

The rearrangement joins TRBV12-3 or TRBV12-4 to TRBJ2-1, with TRBD2 as a possible D gene (5 bases). The CDR3 loop spans 16 amino acids. Trimming pared 6 bases from V and 0 bases from J, leaving 15 bases between. The CDR3 spells CASSTSSRSSYNEQFF. The DNA for the CDR3 is TGTGCCAGCAGCACATCTAGCAGAAGCTCCTACAATGAGCAGTTCTTC.

This clonotype came up many times. The V call is TRBV5-1, the J call TRBJ2-6; D remains ambiguous. This CDR3 contains 16 residues. Trimming removed 7 bases at V and 4 bases at J, with 18 bases between. Germline CDR1 SGHRS, CDR2 YFSETQ. CDR3 amino acids: CASAREIGSGANVLTF. Here the CDR3 DNA reads TGCGCCAGCGCCCGCGAAATAGGTTCCGGGGCCAACGTCCTGACTTTC.

The rearrangement uses TRBV2 and TRBJ1-3; D possibly corresponds to TRBD1 (5 bases). The CDR3 runs 13 residues. Between the trimmed V and J ends, which lost 5 bases and 4 bases, there was a span of 9 bases. Germline V gene sequence: CDR1 SNHLY, CDR2 FYNNEI. The chain's CDR3 is CASSRDFGNTIYF. CDR3 in DNA: TGTGCCAGCAGTCGGGACTTCGGAAACACCATATATTTT.

The CDR3 DNA reads TGTGCCAGCAGTTCCAAGGGGACAGGCACCCTGCCCCTCCACTTT. Its translation is CASSSKGTGTLPLHF. The chain carries TRBV12-3 or TRBV12-4 and TRBJ1-6; 8 nucleotides agree with TRBD1. This CDR3 contains 15 residues. The trim removed 4 bases at V and 13 bases at J, leaving 12 bases unmatched.

This clonotype was observed many times. V usage is TRBV7-9 and J usage is TRBJ2-3; 13 positions match TRBD2. Germline V gene sequence: CDR1 SEHNR, CDR2 FQNEAQ (reference sequence). This CDR3 contains 17 residues. The V gene end was trimmed by 1 base and the J gene end by 2 bases; junction bases not matched to a gene: 3. Written as DNA, the CDR3 is TGTGCCAGCAGCTTAGGGACTAGCGGGAGCTACACAGATACGCAGTATTTT. The encoded protein is CASSLGTSGSYTDTQYF. Together with reference TRBV7-9 and TRBJ2-3, the CDR3 gives the full variable domain: DTGVSQNPRHKITKRGQNVTFRCDPISEHNRLYWYRQTLGQGPEFLTYFQNEAQLEKSRLLSDRFSAERPKGSFSTLEIQRTEQGDSAMYLCASSLGTSGSYTDTQYFGPGTRLTVL.

This clonotype was found once. The chain carries TRBV7-8 and TRBJ2-5; 9 positions match TRBD2. CDR3 length: 15 amino acids. V shed 4 bases and J 4 bases; nucleotides not matched to a gene: 7. CDR1 is SGHVS, CDR2 FQNEAQ, per germline. CDR3 nucleotides: TGTGCCAGCAGCTACTTAGCGGGAGTCATAGAGACCCAGTACTTC. It specifies CASSYLAGVIETQYF. Full variable domain (rest looked up from reference TRBV7-8 and TRBJ2-5): GAGVSQSPRYKVAKRGQDVALRCDPISGHVSLFWYQQALGQGPEFLTYFQNEAQLDKSGLPSDRFFAERPEGSVSTLKIQRTQQEDSAVYLCASSYLAGVIETQYFGPGTRLLVL.

V is TRBV12-3 or TRBV12-4 and J is TRBJ2-1; 7 positions agree with TRBD1. The CDR3 extends over 13 amino acids. V lost 5 bases and J lost 9; bases outside the gene matches: 7. CDR3 DNA: TGTGCCAGCAGTCCTGGGACAGATACTGAGCAGTTCTTC. Protein sequence: CASSPGTDTEQFF.